Listed below are T cell receptor beta chains from one sample, sequenced in a study of cytomegalovirus exposure and HLA in healthy donors. Here immunoSEQ multiplex PCR was the method, and the copy in TCRdb shows in-frame clones only, minus some. Among more than 85,000 clones listed, roughly four fifths were seen once. The sample was PBMCs. These receptors originate from a male donor in good health and CMV-seropositive. CDR3s include the opening cysteine and the closing phenylalanine or tryptophan. D genes are given only for firm matches. Rows give clone size only sometimes, using once, few, many, or a class for an expanded clone.

j_gene: TRBJ2-7; d_gene: -; abundance: few; v_gene: TRBV7-2; CDR3nt: TGTGCCAGCAGCCCCGACCCTTCGGGCGAGCAGTACTTC; CDR3aa: CASSPDPSGEQYF
j_gene: TRBJ2-7; d_gene: -; abundance: -; v_gene: TRBV11-2; CDR3nt: TGTGCCAGCAGCTTATCCGTCGAGCAGTACTTC; CDR3aa: CASSLSVEQYF
j_gene: TRBJ2-5; d_gene: -; abundance: -; v_gene: TRBV6-5; CDR3nt: TGTGCCAGCAAAACGTACGAGGGGGGGGAAGAGACCCAGTACTTC; CDR3aa: CASKTYEGGEETQYF
j_gene: TRBJ2-7; d_gene: TRBD2; abundance: -; v_gene: TRBV7-6; CDR3nt: TGTGCCAGCAGGCGTCCAACCGGGACTAGCGGGGGGCCGTCCTACGAGCAGTACTTC; CDR3aa: CASRRPTGTSGGPSYEQYF
j_gene: TRBJ1-1; d_gene: TRBD1; abundance: -; v_gene: TRBV2; CDR3nt: TGTGCCAGCAGCAGGGGACAGGGGGTTAAAGCTTTCTTT; CDR3aa: CASSRGQGVKAFF
j_gene: TRBJ2-7; d_gene: -; abundance: -; v_gene: TRBV6-7; CDR3nt: TGTGCCAGCAGTTACTCGATCCCAGGGGCACAGGGCCTTTCCTACGAGCAGTACTTC; CDR3aa: CASSYSIPGAQGLSYEQYF
j_gene: TRBJ2-7; d_gene: -; abundance: -; v_gene: TRBV5-1; CDR3nt: TGCGCCAGCAGCTTGGGGGGGGACCCCTACGAGCAGTACTTC; CDR3aa: CASSLGGDPYEQYF
j_gene: TRBJ1-5; d_gene: -; abundance: -; v_gene: TRBV7-9; CDR3nt: TGTGCCAGCAGCTTTTCAGGAAATGGGGGGGGACTGCCCCAGCATTTT; CDR3aa: CASSFSGNGGGLPQHF
j_gene: TRBJ1-2; d_gene: TRBD1; abundance: -; v_gene: TRBV6-5; CDR3nt: TGTGCCAGCAGAAAAGGACAGGTTAACTATGGCTACACCTTC; CDR3aa: CASRKGQVNYGYTF
j_gene: TRBJ1-1; d_gene: TRBD1; abundance: -; v_gene: TRBV6-5; CDR3nt: TGTGCCAGCAGTTCACAGGACAGGGGCGGCACTGAAGCTTTCTTT; CDR3aa: CASSSQDRGGTEAFF
j_gene: TRBJ1-4; d_gene: -; abundance: -; v_gene: TRBV10-3; CDR3nt: TGTGCCATCAGTGAGTCGGGCCGTAATGAAAAACTGTTTTTT; CDR3aa: CAISESGRNEKLFF
j_gene: TRBJ1-1; d_gene: TRBD1; abundance: -; v_gene: TRBV10-2; CDR3nt: TGCGCCAGCAGTGGACAGGGCTCTGAAGCTTTCTTT; CDR3aa: CASSGQGSEAFF
j_gene: TRBJ1-2; d_gene: -; abundance: -; v_gene: TRBV29-1; CDR3nt: TGCAGCGTCGCCGAGGGGGTCAGTGGCTACACCTTC; CDR3aa: CSVAEGVSGYTF
j_gene: TRBJ2-2; d_gene: -; abundance: -; v_gene: TRBV11-3; CDR3nt: TGTGCCAGCAGCTCCCTGGAGGGGGGGTATACCGGGGAGCTGTTTTTT; CDR3aa: CASSSLEGGYTGELFF
j_gene: TRBJ2-1; d_gene: TRBD2; abundance: once; v_gene: TRBV18; CDR3nt: TGTGCCAGCTCACCACCCAGCGGGGGTTACAATGAGCAGTTCTTC; CDR3aa: CASSPPSGGYNEQFF
j_gene: TRBJ2-5; d_gene: TRBD2; abundance: once; v_gene: TRBV2; CDR3nt: TGTGCCAGCAGTTACGGGGGGGGCATGGAGACCCAGTACTTC; CDR3aa: CASSYGGGMETQYF
j_gene: TRBJ2-1; d_gene: TRBD1; abundance: -; v_gene: TRBV11-3; CDR3nt: TGTGCCAGCAGCCGGGGACAGGACCCCTACAATGAGCAGTTCTTC; CDR3aa: CASSRGQDPYNEQFF
j_gene: TRBJ2-1; d_gene: TRBD2; abundance: -; v_gene: TRBV9; CDR3nt: TGTGCCAGCAGCGGGCCCCCGGGACTAGCGGGGGGAATTTACAATGAGCAGTTCTTC; CDR3aa: CASSGPPGLAGGIYNEQFF